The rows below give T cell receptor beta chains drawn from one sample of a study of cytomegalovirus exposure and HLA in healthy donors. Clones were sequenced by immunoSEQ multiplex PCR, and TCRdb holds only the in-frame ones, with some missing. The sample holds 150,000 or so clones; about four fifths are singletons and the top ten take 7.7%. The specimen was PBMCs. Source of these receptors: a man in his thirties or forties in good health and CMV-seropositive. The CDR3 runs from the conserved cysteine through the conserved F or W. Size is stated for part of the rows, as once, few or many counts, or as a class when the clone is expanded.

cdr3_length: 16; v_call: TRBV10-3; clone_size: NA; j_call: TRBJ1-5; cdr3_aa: CAISESDNNSNQPQHF
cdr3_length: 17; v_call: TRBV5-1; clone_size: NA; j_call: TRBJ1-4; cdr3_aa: CASSLATAQTTNEKLFF
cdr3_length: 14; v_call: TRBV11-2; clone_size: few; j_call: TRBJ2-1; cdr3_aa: CASSLERTSGEQFF
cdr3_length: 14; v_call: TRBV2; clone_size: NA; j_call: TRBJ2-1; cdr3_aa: CAHAFRRTDNEQFF
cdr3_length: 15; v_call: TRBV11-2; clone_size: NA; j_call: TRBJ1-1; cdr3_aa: CASSLSKDRNTEAFF
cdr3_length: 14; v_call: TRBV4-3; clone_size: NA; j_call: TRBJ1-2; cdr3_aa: CASSQEKGLNGYTF
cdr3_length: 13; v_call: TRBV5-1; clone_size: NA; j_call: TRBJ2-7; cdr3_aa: CASSSGRAAEQYF
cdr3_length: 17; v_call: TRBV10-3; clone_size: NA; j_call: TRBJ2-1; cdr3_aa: CAISDPRAGSSYNEQFF
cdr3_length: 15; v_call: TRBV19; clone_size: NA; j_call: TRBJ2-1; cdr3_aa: CASSSGTSGDNEQFF
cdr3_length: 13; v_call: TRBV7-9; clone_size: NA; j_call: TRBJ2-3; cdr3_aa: CASSPQQGDTQYF
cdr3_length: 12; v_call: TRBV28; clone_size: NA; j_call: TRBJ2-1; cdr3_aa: CASSRGQGEQFF
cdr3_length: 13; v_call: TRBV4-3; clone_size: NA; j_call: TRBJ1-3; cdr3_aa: CASSNGGVDTIYF
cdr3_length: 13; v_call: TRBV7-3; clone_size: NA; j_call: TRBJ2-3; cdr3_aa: CASSLIGEDTQYF
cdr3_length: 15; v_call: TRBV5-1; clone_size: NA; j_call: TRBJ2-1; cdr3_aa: CASNPGGEAYNEQFF
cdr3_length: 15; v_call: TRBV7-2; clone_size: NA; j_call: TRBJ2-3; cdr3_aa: CASSGQTSGADTQYF
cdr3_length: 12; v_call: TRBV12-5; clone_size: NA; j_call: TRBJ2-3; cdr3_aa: CASGFELPQQYF